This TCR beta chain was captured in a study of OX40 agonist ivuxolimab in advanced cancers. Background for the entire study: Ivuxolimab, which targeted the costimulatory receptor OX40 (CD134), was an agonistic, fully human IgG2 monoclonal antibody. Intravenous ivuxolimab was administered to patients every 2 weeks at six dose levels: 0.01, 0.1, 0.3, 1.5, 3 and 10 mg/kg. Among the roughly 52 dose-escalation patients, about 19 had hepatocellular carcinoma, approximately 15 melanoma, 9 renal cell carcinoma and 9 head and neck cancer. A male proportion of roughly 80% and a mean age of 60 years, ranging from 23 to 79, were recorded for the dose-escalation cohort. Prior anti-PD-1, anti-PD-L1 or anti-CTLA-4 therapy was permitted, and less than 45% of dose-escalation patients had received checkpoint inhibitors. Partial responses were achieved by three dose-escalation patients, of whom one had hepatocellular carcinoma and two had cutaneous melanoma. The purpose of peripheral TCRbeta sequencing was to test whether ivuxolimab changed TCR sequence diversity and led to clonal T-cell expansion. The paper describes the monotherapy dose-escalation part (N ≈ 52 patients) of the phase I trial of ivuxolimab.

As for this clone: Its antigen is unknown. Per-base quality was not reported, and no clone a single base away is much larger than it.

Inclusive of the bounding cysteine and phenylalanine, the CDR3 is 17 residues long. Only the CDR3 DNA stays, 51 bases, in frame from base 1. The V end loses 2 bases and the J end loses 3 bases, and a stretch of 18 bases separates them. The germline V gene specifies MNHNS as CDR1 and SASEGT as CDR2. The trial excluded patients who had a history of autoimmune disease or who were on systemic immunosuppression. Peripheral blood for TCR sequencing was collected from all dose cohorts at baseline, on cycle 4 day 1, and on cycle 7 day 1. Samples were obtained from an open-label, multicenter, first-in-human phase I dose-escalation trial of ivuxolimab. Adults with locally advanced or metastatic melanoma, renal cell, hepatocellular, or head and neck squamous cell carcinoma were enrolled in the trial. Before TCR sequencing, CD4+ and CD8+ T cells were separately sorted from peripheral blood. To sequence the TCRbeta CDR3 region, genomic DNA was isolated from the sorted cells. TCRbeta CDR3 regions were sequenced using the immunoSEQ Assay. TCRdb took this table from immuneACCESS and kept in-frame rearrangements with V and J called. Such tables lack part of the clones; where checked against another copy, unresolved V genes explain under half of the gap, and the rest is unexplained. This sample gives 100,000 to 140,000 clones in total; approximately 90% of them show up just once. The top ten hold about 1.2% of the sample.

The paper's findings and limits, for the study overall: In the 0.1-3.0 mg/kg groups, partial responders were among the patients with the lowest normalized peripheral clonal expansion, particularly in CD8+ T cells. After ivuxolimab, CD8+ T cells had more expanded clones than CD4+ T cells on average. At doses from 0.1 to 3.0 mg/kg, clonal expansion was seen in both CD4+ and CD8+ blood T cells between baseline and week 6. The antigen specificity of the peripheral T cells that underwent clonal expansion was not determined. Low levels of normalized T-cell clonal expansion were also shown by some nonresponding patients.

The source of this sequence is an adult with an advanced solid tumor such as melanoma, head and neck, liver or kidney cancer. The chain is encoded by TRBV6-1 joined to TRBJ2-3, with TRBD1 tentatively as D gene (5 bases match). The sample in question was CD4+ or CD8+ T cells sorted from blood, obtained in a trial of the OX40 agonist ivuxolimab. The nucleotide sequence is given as TGTGCCAGCAGTGAACGAACTGGCACCCAGGGAACAGATACGCAGTATTTT. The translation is CASSERTGTQGTDTQYF.